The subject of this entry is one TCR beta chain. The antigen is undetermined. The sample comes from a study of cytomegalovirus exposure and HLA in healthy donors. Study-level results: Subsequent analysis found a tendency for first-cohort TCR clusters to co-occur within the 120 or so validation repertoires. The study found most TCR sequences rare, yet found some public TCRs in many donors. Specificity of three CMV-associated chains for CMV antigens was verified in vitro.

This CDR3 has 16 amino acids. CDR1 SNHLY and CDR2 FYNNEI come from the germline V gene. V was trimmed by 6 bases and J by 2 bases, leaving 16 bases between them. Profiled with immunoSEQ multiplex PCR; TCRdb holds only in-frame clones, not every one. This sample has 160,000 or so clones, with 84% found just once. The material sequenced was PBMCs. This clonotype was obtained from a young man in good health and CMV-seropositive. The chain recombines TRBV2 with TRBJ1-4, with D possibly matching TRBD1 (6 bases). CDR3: CASRPTGFSTNEKLFF. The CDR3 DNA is TGTGCCAGCAGACCCACAGGGTTTTCGACTAATGAAAAACTGTTTTTT.